These 30 T cell receptor beta chains were all obtained from the same sample, sequenced in a study of T-cell reconstitution after alpha-beta-depleted transplantation in children. For TCRbeta, the library was prepared with unique molecular identifiers. MiXCR was run by TCRdb on the PCR reads, yielding one entry per CDR3 protein. The sample contains approximately 300,000 distinct CDR3 sequences, approximately 10% of which appear only once. Source: peripheral blood, taken 180 days after TCRalphabeta/CD19-depleted stem cell transplant. The receptors were gathered from a male patient aged 2-15 years who had a stem cell transplant for chronic granulomatous disease, so the T cells may come from the graft donor.

Ten or more counts support this clonotype. The chain couples TRBV28 to TRBJ2-7, with 8 bases aligning to TRBD2. Germline values: CDR1 MDHEN, CDR2 SYDVKM. This CDR3 has 15 residues. With 6 bases clipped from V and 1 base from J, the junction kept 8 bases outside the gene matches. For the CDR3, the DNA is TGTGCCAGCAGCTCGAGGGCTAGCGGGTCCTACGAGCAGTACTTC. Its protein product is CASSSRASGSYEQYF. Combining the CDR3 with reference TRBV28 and TRBJ2-7 gives the whole variable domain DVKVTQSSRYLVKRTGEKVFLECVQDMDHENMFWYRQDPGLGLRLIYFSYDVKMKEKGDIPEGYSVSREKKERFSLILESASTNQTSMYLCASSSRASGSYEQYFGPGTRLTVT.

This clonotype was picked up many times. The J gene is TRBJ2-1, the V gene TRBV11-2; D is uncertain. V was trimmed by 4 bases and J by 0 bases, leaving 10 bases between them. Germline CDR1 reads SGHAT; CDR2 reads FQNNGV. The length of the CDR3 is 15 residues. This CDR3 reads CASSSLVRSYNEQFF. CDR3 nucleotides: TGTGCCAGCAGCTCCCTCGTGCGCTCCTACAATGAGCAGTTCTTC. Looking up the rest from reference TRBV11-2 and TRBJ2-1 gives the full variable domain: EAGVAQSPRYKIIEKRQSVAFWCNPISGHATLYWYQQILGQGPKLLIQFQNNGVVDDSQLPKDRFSAERLKGVDSTLKIQPAKLEDSAVYLCASSSLVRSYNEQFFGPGTRLTVL.

The sample holds many counts of this clonotype. The V and J genes are TRBV5-1 and TRBJ1-2; possible D gene TRBD1, 5 bases. The CDR3 covers 14 residues. Germline CDR1 is SGHRS and CDR2 is YFSETQ. The V and J ends lost 4 bases and 4 bases respectively, with 14 bases between them. CDR3 sequence reads: CASSDQGPIYGYTF. CDR3 DNA: TGCGCCAGCAGCGATCAGGGCCCCATCTATGGCTACACCTTC.

This clonotype has ten or more counts. The chain is built from TRBV10-3 and TRBJ2-7; unclear D gene. Germline assignment: CDR1 ENHRY and CDR2 SYGVKD. There are 13 residues in the CDR3. V shed 4 bases and J shed 6 bases, with 13 bases lying between them. DNA of the CDR3: TGTGCCATCAGTGTCGAGAGCAACGGCGAGCAGTACTTC. Its translation: CAISVESNGEQYF.

This clonotype was recorded many times. The chain has TRBV12-3 or TRBV12-4 and TRBJ1-2, with D uncertain. The V and J ends lost 6 bases and 13 bases respectively, with 12 bases between them. The CDR3 has 10 residues. The CDR3 sequence: CASSGPPLTF. The CDR3 nucleotides read TGTGCCAGCAGCGGGCCCCCTCTCACCTTC.

This clonotype was observed many times. The genes are TRBV11-2 and TRBJ2-7; 7 positions match TRBD2. The CDR3 sequence is 15 residues long. Germline CDR1 and CDR2: SGHAT and FQNNGV. The junction had 8 bases not matched to a gene; V was cut back by 2 bases and J by 4 bases. CDR3: CASSLHGRAGYEQYF. The CDR3 coding sequence is TGTGCCAGCAGCTTACATGGAAGAGCGGGGTACGAGCAGTACTTC.

This clonotype has a count of ten or more. The chain carries TRBV5-3 and TRBJ2-2; 10 positions match TRBD1. TRBV5-3 is an ORF, and what it does is uncertain. This CDR3 has 16 amino acids. V lost 2 bases, J lost 1 base, and 2 bases stayed unmatched. The CDR3 bases are TGTGCCAGAAGCTTCGGGACAGGGGTGAACACCGGGGAGCTGTTTTTT. Its translation: CARSFGTGVNTGELFF.

There are many counts of this clonotype. The J gene is TRBJ2-5, the V gene TRBV6-5, with a weak D call TRBD1 (6 bases). V gave up 4 bases and J gave up 0 bases, with 9 bases separating them. Germline V gene lookup returns CDR1 MNHEY and CDR2 SVGAGI. CDR3 size: 14 residues. The CDR3 spells CASSSQGNQETQYF. The CDR3 nucleotides read TGTGCCAGCAGTTCGCAGGGGAACCAAGAGACCCAGTACTTC.

This clonotype was seen ten or more times. This rearrangement joins TRBV6-2 or TRBV6-3 to TRBJ2-5; 10 bases line up with TRBD2. The CDR3 runs 14 residues. The ends lost 6 bases at V and 5 bases at J; junction bases unmatched: 6. CDR1 is MNHEY and CDR2 is SVGEGT in the germline V gene. For the CDR3, the DNA is TGTGCCAGCAGGAGGACTAGCGGCTTGGAGACCCAGTACTTC. Translating gives CASRRTSGLETQYF.

The table lists this clonotype with many counts. This sequence joins TRBV6-1 and TRBJ2-3, with TRBD2 matching 7 bases. The germline V gene encodes CDR1 MNHNS and CDR2 SASEGT. The CDR3 runs 15 residues. V lost 2 bases to trimming and J lost 8 bases; unmatched junction nucleotides: 10. The CDR3, as DNA: TGTGCCAGCAGTGAACAAGCGGGGACGCCGGGTACGCAGTATTTT. This codes for CASSEQAGTPGTQYF.

This clonotype was counted between two and nine times. This chain connects TRBV7-9 to TRBJ2-5; the match to TRBD2 covers 8 bases. J lost 5 bases, V lost 5 bases, and 7 bases had no gene match. This CDR3 contains 14 residues. Germline lookup yields CDR1 SEHNR and CDR2 FQNEAQ (reference sequence). CDR3 nucleotides: TGTGCCAGCAGCCGCGGGGGGCTGGGCGAGACCCAGTACTTC. Translated, it gives CASSRGGLGETQYF.

The chain links TRBV25-1 to TRBJ2-5, with D perhaps TRBD1 (6 bases). Germline values: CDR1 MGHDK, CDR2 SYGVNS. V shed 4 bases and J shed 5 bases, with 14 bases lying between them. This CDR3 is built from 14 residues. In nucleotides, the CDR3 is TGTGCCAGCAGTGGGATGATTGGACAGGAGACCCAGTACTTC. This sequence encodes CASSGMIGQETQYF. Full variable domain (outside the CDR3, taken from reference TRBV25-1 and TRBJ2-5): EADIYQTPRYLVIGTGKKITLECSQTMGHDKMYWYQQDPGMELHLIHYSYGVNSTEKGDLSSESTVSRIRTEHFPLTLESARPSHTSQYLCASSGMIGQETQYFGPGTRLLVL.

This clonotype has a count of ten or more. The genes are TRBV10-1 and TRBJ2-1; D is possibly TRBD2 (5 bases). Germline V gives CDR1 WNHNN, CDR2 SYGVQD (reference sequence). The germline V and J ends were trimmed by 3 bases and 7 bases, with 7 bases remaining between them. This CDR3 has 12 residues. The CDR3 DNA is TGCGCCAGCAGTGATAAGCGGAATGAGCAGTTCTTC. It encodes CASSDKRNEQFF.

There are many counts of this clonotype. J is TRBJ2-2 and V is TRBV5-1; D gene unclear. The CDR3 is 11 residues long. V was pared by 3 bases and J by 7 bases, with 4 bases between. CDR1 and CDR2 from the germline V gene are SGHRS and YFSETQ. CDR3 residues: CASSWSGELFF. CDR3 nucleotide sequence: TGCGCCAGCAGCTGGAGCGGGGAGCTGTTTTTT.

This clonotype was recorded a few times. The V gene is TRBV4-2, the J gene TRBJ2-1, with 10 bases lining up with TRBD2. The junction had 8 bases not matched to a gene; V was cut back by 3 bases and J by 9 bases. Germline V gene sequence: CDR1 LGHNA, CDR2 YNFKEQ. The CDR3 is 15 amino acids. CDR3 DNA: TGTGCCAGCAGCCAGTGGCTAGCGGGAGAGGCTGAGCAGTTCTTC. Its translation: CASSQWLAGEAEQFF.

This clonotype was counted ten times or more. This rearrangement joins TRBV4-2 to TRBJ2-5; maybe TRBD1 (5 bases). Per germline, CDR1 LGHNA and CDR2 YNFKEQ. The ends were cut back, 5 bases at V and 3 bases at J, with 10 bases in the middle. The CDR3 totals 13 residues. The CDR3 sequence is CASSRTREETQYF. In DNA form, the CDR3 reads TGTGCCAGCAGCAGGACACGGGAAGAGACCCAGTACTTC.

At least ten counts were recorded for this clonotype. This rearrangement joins TRBV2 to TRBJ2-1, with D possibly TRBD2 on 6 matching bases. Germline V gives CDR1 SNHLY, CDR2 FYNNEI. The V end lost 1 base, the J end lost 7 bases, and 14 bases lay between the germline ends. The CDR3 sequence is 15 residues long. This CDR3 reads CASSEESGVGNEQFF. CDR3 coding DNA: TGTGCCAGCAGTGAAGAGTCGGGAGTAGGAAATGAGCAGTTCTTC.

This clonotype was seen repeatedly, ten times or more. The genes are TRBV20-1 and TRBJ1-5, with TRBD1 matching over 7 bases. V was pared by 5 bases and J by 2 bases, with 3 bases of the junction left unmatched. In germline, CDR1 is DFQATT, CDR2 SNEGSKA (reference sequence). The CDR3 is 13 amino acids. The DNA for the CDR3 is TGCAGTGCTTATACAGGGGGCAATCAGCCCCAGCATTTT. Protein product: CSAYTGGNQPQHF.

This clonotype was observed many times. The chain is built from TRBV3-1 and TRBJ2-3; D gene ambiguous. The V gene lost 2 bases and the J gene lost 4 bases, with 7 bases spanning the gap. Looked up from germline, CDR1 is LGHDT and CDR2 is YNNKEL (reference sequence). The CDR3 loop spans 13 amino acids. CDR3 nucleotides: TGTGCCAGCAGCCAAATCCAAGCAGATACGCAGTATTTT. The encoded protein is CASSQIQADTQYF.

Details on this clonotype: A much larger clone lies a single base off, so this may be a read error. The gene calls are TRBV9 and TRBJ2-1; 7 nucleotides align to TRBD2. V shed 4 bases, J shed 2 bases, and the junction held 12 bases outside the gene matches. Per the germline V gene, CDR1 is SGDLS and CDR2 is YYNGEE. CDR3 length equals 17 residues. CDR3 sequence reads: CASSHLRSGEPYNEQFF. In DNA, the CDR3 is TGTGCCAGCAGCCATCTGAGGAGCGGGGAACCCTACAATGAGCAGTTCTTC. The full variable domain, its missing parts supplied by reference TRBV9 and TRBJ2-1, is DSGVTQTPKHLITATGQRVTLRCSPRSGDLSVYWYQQSLDQGLQFLIQYYNGEERAKGNILERFSAQQFPDLHSELNLSSLELGDSALYFCASSHLRSGEPYNEQFFGPGTRLTVL.

This clonotype was found many times. The chain has TRBV5-1 and TRBJ2-1; D might be TRBD2 (5 bases). The CDR3 is 14 residues long. Germline lookup yields CDR1 SGHRS and CDR2 YFSETQ. With 3 bases removed from V and 2 bases from J, the gap between germline ends came to 9 bases. For the CDR3, the DNA is TGCGCCAGCAGCTCCTTTAGCGCCTACAATGAGCAGTTCTTC. Its protein product is CASSSFSAYNEQFF.

The V call is TRBV24-1, the J call TRBJ1-5; weak D call: TRBD1 (5 bases). Germline values: CDR1 KGHDR, CDR2 SFDVKD. CDR3 length: 13 residues. V was pared by 0 bases and J by 6 bases, with 5 bases between. CDR3 amino acids: CATSDLQGQPQHF. The CDR3 DNA follows: TGTGCCACCAGTGATTTGCAGGGTCAGCCCCAGCATTTT.

This clonotype was observed many times. The chain carries TRBV5-5 and TRBJ2-7, with TRBD1 matching 8 bases. This CDR3 comprises 16 residues. V lost 4 bases, J lost 0 bases, and 9 bases stayed unmatched. Looked up from germline, CDR1 is SGHKS and CDR2 is YYEKEE (reference sequence). The CDR3 DNA follows: TGTGCCAGCAGCACCCAGGGGGCCTCGAGCTCCTACGAGCAGTACTTC. Protein product: CASSTQGASSSYEQYF.

This clonotype was counted ten times or more. The chain has TRBV2 and TRBJ2-5; the D gene is possibly TRBD2 (6 bases). CDR3 length equals 13 residues. The V end was cut by 7 bases, the J end by 3 bases, with 12 bases between. Germline V gives CDR1 SNHLY, CDR2 FYNNEI. The CDR3 sequence is CASTPEREETQYF. In DNA form, the CDR3 reads TGTGCCAGCACCCCAGAGCGGGAAGAGACCCAGTACTTC.

This clonotype was seen repeatedly, ten times or more. The rearrangement joins TRBV9 to TRBJ2-2; D may be TRBD2 (5 bases). This CDR3 spans 16 amino acids. V gave up 0 bases and J gave up 5 bases, with 14 bases separating them. Germline V lookup: CDR1 SGDLS, CDR2 YYNGEE. The CDR3 nucleotides read TGTGCCAGCAGCGTAGAGAGGGCCGGATATACCGGGGAGCTGTTTTTT. It translates to CASSVERAGYTGELFF.

At least ten counts were recorded for this clonotype. J is TRBJ1-2 and V is TRBV5-1; D not certain. The CDR3 spans 14 residues. Germline V CDR1 and CDR2: SGHRS, YFSETQ. Trimming shortened V by 5 bases and J by 8 bases, and 19 bases separated the two germline ends. CDR3 nucleotide sequence: TGCGCCAGCAGATCTTATACAAGTCCCTTAGGCTACACCTTC. This translates into CASRSYTSPLGYTF.

This clonotype has a count of ten or more. This rearrangement joins TRBV7-9 to TRBJ2-1; TRBD2 aligns across 11 bases. The CDR3 is 17 residues long. Germline CDR1 reads SEHNR; CDR2 reads FQNEAQ (reference sequence). Trimming removed 5 bases from V and 4 bases from J; junction bases left unmatched: 10. The CDR3 DNA reads as TGTGCCAGCAGCCGCTTGGGACTAGCGGAGAGATACAATGAGCAGTTCTTC. Translation gives CASSRLGLAERYNEQFF.

Many counts were recorded for this clonotype. This chain connects TRBV25-1 to TRBJ2-1, with 11 bases aligning to TRBD2. J gave up 6 bases and V 3 bases, and 4 bases lay outside the gene matches. The CDR3 totals 15 residues. In germline, CDR1 is MGHDK, CDR2 SYGVNS. In DNA, the CDR3 is TGTGCCAGCAGTGATCGGCTAGCGGGAGGCAATGAGCAGTTCTTC. It codes for CASSDRLAGGNEQFF.

In this sample, this clonotype turned up many times. The chain carries TRBV3-1 and TRBJ2-7; 9 bases are a match to TRBD2. Germline V gives CDR1 LGHDT, CDR2 YNNKEL (reference sequence). CDR3 size: 15 residues. The junction had 2 bases not matched to a gene; V was cut back by 0 bases and J by 2 bases. The CDR3 here is CASSQEGGRAYEQYF. The CDR3 DNA sequence: TGTGCCAGCAGCCAAGAGGGCGGGAGGGCCTACGAGCAGTACTTC.

At least ten counts were recorded for this clonotype. The chain employs TRBV20-1 and TRBJ2-1; TRBD2 agrees at 7 bases. J lost 14 bases, V lost 0 bases, and 19 bases had no gene match. In germline, CDR1 is DFQATT, CDR2 SNEGSKA (reference sequence). This CDR3 is 16 amino acids long. CDR3 amino acids: CSARDRRQAPTSPEFF. The CDR3 nucleotides read TGCAGTGCTAGAGATCGGCGTCAGGCCCCGACTAGCCCTGAGTTCTTC.